The 14 T cell receptor beta chains below come from one sample, sequenced in a study of shared clonotypes between healthy human individuals. The repertoire was sequenced with immunoSEQ multiplex PCR; TCRdb's copy has only in-frame clones and lacks some. The sample gives approximately 1.4 million clones, 95% to 99% of which show up once; around 0.45% is in the top ten. Sequencing used naive CD4+ T cells sorted from blood. The subset here: CD45RA+ positively selected. These receptors came from a man aged 25 to 40 in good health.

The rearrangement uses TRBV4-3 and TRBJ2-2; possible D gene TRBD1, 6 bases. V was clipped by 2 bases and J by 5 bases, with 18 bases between them. The CDR3 covers 17 residues. Germline CDR1 and CDR2: LGHNA and YSLEER. CDR3 DNA sequence: TGCGCCAGCAGCCAATACCTCGGACAGATTTCGACCGGGGAGCTGTTTTTT. Amino acids: CASSQYLGQISTGELFF.

The chain has TRBV9 and TRBJ1-5, with D tentatively TRBD1 (6 bases). Trimming pared 1 base from V and 6 bases from J, leaving 17 bases between. This CDR3 comprises 16 residues. CDR1 is SGDLS, CDR2 YYNGEE, per germline. The CDR3 protein is CASSVNKQGGGQPQHF. CDR3 nucleotides: TGTGCCAGCAGCGTAAACAAACAGGGAGGGGGTCAGCCCCAGCATTTT.

V usage is TRBV19 and J usage is TRBJ2-1, with 8 nucleotides matching TRBD2. Trimming cost V 5 bases and J 8 bases; bases outside gene matches: 8. The CDR3 consists of 14 residues. Per the germline V gene, CDR1 is LNHDA and CDR2 is SQIVND (reference sequence). The CDR3 DNA is TGTGCCAGTAGTGGGTCGGGAGGGTTGGATGAGCAGTTCTTC. This gives the protein CASSGSGGLDEQFF.

This chain joins TRBV19 and TRBJ2-7; TRBD2 agrees at 8 bases. Germline V gene sequence: CDR1 LNHDA, CDR2 SQIVND (reference sequence). V lost 5 bases and J lost 1; bases outside the gene matches: 7. CDR3 length: 15 residues. The CDR3 region is CASSLGLAGSYEQYF. The CDR3 DNA reads TGTGCCAGTAGTCTTGGACTAGCTGGTTCCTACGAGCAGTACTTC.

The rearrangement links TRBV7-9 to TRBJ2-1; TRBD2 might be the D (7 bases). Germline V CDR1 and CDR2: SEHNR, FQNEAQ (reference sequence). V was cut by 8 bases and J by 0 bases, with 26 bases left in between. The CDR3 has 19 residues. This CDR3 is CASRKGGTSAESSYNEQFF. For the CDR3, the DNA is TGTGCCAGCCGGAAAGGGGGAACTAGCGCCGAAAGCTCCTACAATGAGCAGTTCTTC.

This clone has only one observation. The J gene is TRBJ2-2, the V gene TRBV4-3, with D tentatively TRBD1 or TRBD2 (5 bases each). Trimming removed 4 bases from V and 2 bases from J, with 8 bases in between. This CDR3 comprises 14 residues. Germline V gives CDR1 LGHNA, CDR2 YSLEER. The CDR3 region has the DNA TGCGCCAGCAGCCCTGGGACCAACACCGGGGAGCTGTTTTTT. This translates into CASSPGTNTGELFF.

CDR3 in amino acids: CASSLGLGATEAFF. CDR3 sequence (DNA): TGTGCCAGCAGCTTAGGTTTAGGGGCCACTGAAGCTTTCTTT. The gene calls are TRBV11-2 and TRBJ1-1, with D tentatively TRBD1 (5 bases). Per germline, CDR1 SGHAT and CDR2 FQNNGV. The V gene lost 1 base and the J gene lost 4 bases, with 10 bases spanning the gap. The CDR3 is 14 residues long. The whole variable domain, remainder taken from reference TRBV11-2 and TRBJ1-1, is EAGVAQSPRYKIIEKRQSVAFWCNPISGHATLYWYQQILGQGPKLLIQFQNNGVVDDSQLPKDRFSAERLKGVDSTLKIQPAKLEDSAVYLCASSLGLGATEAFFGQGTRLTVV.

The CDR3 protein is CASSLAPFGFGDTQYF. CDR3 sequence (DNA): TGTGCCAGCAGCTTAGCGCCTTTTGGGTTCGGAGATACGCAGTATTTT. This chain joins TRBV7-9 and TRBJ2-3; no clear D gene. The CDR3 spans 16 residues. V lost 0 bases, J lost 5 bases, and 15 bases lay in between. The germline gives CDR1 SEHNR, CDR2 FQNEAQ (reference sequence).

The chain is built from TRBV7-2 and TRBJ1-2, with a weak D call TRBD1 (5 bases). The V end lost 7 bases, the J end lost 5 bases, and 17 bases lay between the germline ends. The CDR3 loop spans 14 amino acids. Germline V gene lookup returns CDR1 SGHTA and CDR2 FQGNSA. CDR3 DNA sequence: TGTGCCAGCAAAGCGCCGGGAGGGGATTATGGCTACACCTTC. Protein: CASKAPGGDYGYTF.

The V call is TRBV4-3, the J call TRBJ2-7; D may be TRBD1 or TRBD2 (7 bases each). V was cut by 0 bases and J by 3 bases, with 15 bases left in between. CDR1 and CDR2 (germline): LGHNA, YSLEER. The length of the CDR3 is 16 residues. In nucleotides, the CDR3 is TGCGCCAGCAGCCAAGAATGGTCAGGGGGGGTCTACGAGCAGTACTTC. Translation: CASSQEWSGGVYEQYF.

The chain combines TRBV2 with TRBJ1-5; possibly TRBD1 for D (6 bases). Trimming took off 6 bases at V and 4 bases at J, with 10 bases between the two ends. Looked up from germline, CDR1 is SNHLY and CDR2 is FYNNEI. The CDR3 has 13 amino acids. The CDR3 loop is CASRAGENQPQHF. In DNA, the CDR3 is TGTGCCAGCAGGGCAGGGGAAAATCAGCCCCAGCATTTT.

In this sample, this clone turned up once. The rearrangement links TRBV2 to TRBJ1-3, with D maybe TRBD1 (6 bases). The length of the CDR3 is 13 residues. V lost 4 bases to trimming and J lost 3 bases, with 7 bases between them. Germline loops: CDR1 SNHLY, CDR2 FYNNEI. The CDR3 spells CASSGQDGNTIYF. CDR3 DNA sequence: TGTGCCAGCAGTGGACAGGATGGAAACACCATATATTTT.

The chain recombines TRBV28 with TRBJ1-4; D gene ambiguous. Per the germline V gene, CDR1 is MDHEN and CDR2 is SYDVKM. V lost 7 bases to trimming and J lost 10 bases, with 22 bases between them. This CDR3 contains 15 residues. CDR3 amino acids: CASTSSTGRLGKLFF. The CDR3 DNA follows: TGTGCCAGCACCTCTTCGACCGGGAGGCTGGGAAAACTGTTTTTT.

The V call is TRBV4-3, the J call TRBJ2-1; 11 nucleotides line up with TRBD1. Germline-derived CDR1 and CDR2 are LGHNA and YSLEER. The V segment lost 0 bases and the J segment 3 bases; nucleotides outside the gene matches: 1. This CDR3 has 16 residues. This chain's CDR3 is CASSQDGTGGYNEQFF. CDR3 nucleotides: TGCGCCAGCAGCCAAGATGGGACAGGGGGCTACAATGAGCAGTTCTTC.